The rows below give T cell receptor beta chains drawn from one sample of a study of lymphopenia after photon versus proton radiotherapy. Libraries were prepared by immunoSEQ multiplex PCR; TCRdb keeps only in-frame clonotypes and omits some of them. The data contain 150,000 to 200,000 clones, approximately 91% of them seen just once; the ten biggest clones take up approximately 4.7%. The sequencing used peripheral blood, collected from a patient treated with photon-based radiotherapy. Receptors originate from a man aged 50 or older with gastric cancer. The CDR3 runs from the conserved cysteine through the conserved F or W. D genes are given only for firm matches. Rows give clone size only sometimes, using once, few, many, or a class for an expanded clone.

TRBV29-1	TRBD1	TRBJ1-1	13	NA	CSVERGRGTEAFF	TGCAGCGTTGAAAGGGGGCGCGGGACTGAAGCTTTCTTT
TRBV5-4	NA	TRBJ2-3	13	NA	CASSSILTDTQYF	TGTGCCAGCAGCTCCATCCTAACAGATACGCAGTATTTT
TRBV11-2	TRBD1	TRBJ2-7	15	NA	CASTPGTGGVYEQYF	TGTGCCTCCACCCCCGGGACAGGGGGCGTCTACGAGCAGTACTTC
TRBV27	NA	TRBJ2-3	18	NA	CASSFRARHRVFTDTQYF	TGTGCCAGCAGTTTTCGGGCTAGGCATAGGGTTTTCACAGATACGCAGTATTTT
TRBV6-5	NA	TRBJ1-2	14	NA	CASSLNPGLDGYTF	TGTGCCAGCAGTCTTAATCCGGGCTTAGATGGCTACACCTTC
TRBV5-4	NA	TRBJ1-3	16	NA	CASSLGNSLSGNTIYF	TGTGCCAGCAGCTTGGGAAACAGTCTCTCTGGAAACACCATATATTTT
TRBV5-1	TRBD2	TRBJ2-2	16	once	CASSLVLARYTGELFF	TGCGCCAGCAGCTTGGTACTAGCGAGGTACACCGGGGAGCTGTTTTTT
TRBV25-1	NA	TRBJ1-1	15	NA	CASSEFMDGNTEAFF	TGTGCCAGCAGTGAATTTATGGACGGGAACACTGAAGCTTTCTTT
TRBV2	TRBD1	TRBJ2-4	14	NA	CASQGQGAKNIQYF	TGTGCCAGCCAGGGACAGGGAGCCAAAAACATTCAGTACTTC
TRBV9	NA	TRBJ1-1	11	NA	CASSALTEAFF	TGTGCCAGCAGCGCCCTCACTGAAGCTTTCTTT
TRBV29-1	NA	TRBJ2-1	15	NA	CSVAPLQGTYNEQFF	TGCAGCGTTGCCCCACTACAGGGAACCTACAATGAGCAGTTCTTC
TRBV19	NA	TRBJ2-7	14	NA	CASSIVGETAEQYF	TGTGCCAGTAGTATAGTCGGGGAGACGGCCGAGCAGTACTTC
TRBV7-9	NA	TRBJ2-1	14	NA	CASSNRGVPNEQFF	TGTGCCAGCAGCAACCGGGGAGTTCCCAATGAGCAGTTCTTC
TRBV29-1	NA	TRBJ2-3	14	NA	CSVKLTLGTDTQYF	TGCAGCGTTAAACTTACACTGGGGACAGATACGCAGTATTTT
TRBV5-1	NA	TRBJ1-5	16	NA	CASSPLPGDGNQPQHF	TGCGCCAGCAGCCCTCTCCCAGGGGATGGCAATCAGCCCCAGCATTTT
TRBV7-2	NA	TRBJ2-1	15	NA	CASSLGVPAYNEQFF	TGTGCCAGCAGCTTAGGTGTCCCTGCCTACAATGAGCAGTTCTTC
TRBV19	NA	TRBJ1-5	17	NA	CASSIGVRAPGNQPQHF	TGTGCCAGTAGTATAGGGGTAAGGGCCCCCGGCAATCAGCCCCAGCATTTT
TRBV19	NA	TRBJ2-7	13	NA	CASSIRTWDEQYF	TGTGCCAGTAGTATTCGGACGTGGGACGAGCAGTACTTC
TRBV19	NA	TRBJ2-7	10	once	CASSGREQYF	TGTGCCAGTTCAGGGAGGGAGCAGTACTTC
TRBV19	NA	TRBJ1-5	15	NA	CASSTRQDSNQPQHF	TGTGCCAGTAGTACCCGACAGGATAGCAATCAGCCCCAGCATTTT
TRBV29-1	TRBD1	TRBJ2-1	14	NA	CSDSYTGTGSEQFF	TGCAGCGACTCTTACACCGGGACAGGGTCTGAGCAGTTCTTC
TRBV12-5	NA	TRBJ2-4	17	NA	CASGLVPVAVAKNIQYF	TGTGCTAGTGGTTTGGTACCCGTGGCAGTGGCCAAAAACATTCAGTACTTC
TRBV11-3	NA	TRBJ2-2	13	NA	CASSSENTGELFF	TGTGCCAGCAGCTCAGAGAACACCGGGGAGCTGTTTTTT
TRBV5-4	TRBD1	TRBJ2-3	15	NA	CASSLRQGEADTQYF	TGTGCCAGCAGCTTACGACAGGGGGAGGCAGATACGCAGTATTTT
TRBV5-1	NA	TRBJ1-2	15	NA	CASRPREGPDYGYTF	TGCGCCAGCAGACCCCGAGAGGGGCCCGACTATGGCTACACCTTC
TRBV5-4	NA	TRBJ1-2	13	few	CASSSPDSYGYTF	TGTGCCAGCAGCTCCCCTGACAGCTATGGCTACACCTTC
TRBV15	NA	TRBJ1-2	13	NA	CATSSGTDYGYTF	TGTGCCACCAGCAGCGGGACGGACTATGGCTACACCTTC
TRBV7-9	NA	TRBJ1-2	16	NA	CASSSVPRRQANGYTF	TGTGCCAGCAGCTCTGTCCCGCGGCGCCAGGCTAATGGCTACACCTTC
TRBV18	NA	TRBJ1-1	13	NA	CASSRSQGTEAFF	TGTGCCAGCTCACGCTCTCAGGGGACTGAAGCTTTCTTT
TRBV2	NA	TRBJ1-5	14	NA	CASSEGPAGQPQHF	TGTGCCAGCAGTGAAGGTCCCGCAGGTCAGCCCCAGCATTTT
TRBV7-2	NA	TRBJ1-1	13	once	CASSFQANTEAFF	TGTGCCAGCAGCTTCCAGGCGAACACTGAAGCTTTCTTT
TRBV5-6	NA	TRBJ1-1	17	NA	CASSLGGGTGMNTEAFF	TGTGCCAGCAGCTTGGGGGGCGGAACAGGGATGAACACTGAAGCTTTCTTT